This TCR beta chain was obtained from a study of tumor-infiltrating lymphocytes in oesophageal squamous cell carcinoma. One entry per CDR3 protein, called by TCRdb with MiXCR from the PCR reads. Of about 11,000 distinct CDR3 sequences detected, about 47% appear once; the ten largest clones hold roughly 20%. This clonotype was detected only a few times. The sample taken for sequencing was esophageal tumor tissue. This sequence was found in a female donor with esophageal squamous cell carcinoma.

CDR3: CASSLGGQRSNEQFF. The CDR3 bases are TGTGCCAGCAGCTTGGGGGGACAGCGCAGCAATGAGCAGTTCTTC. The chain is built from TRBV7-6 and TRBJ2-5; D perhaps matches TRBD1 (7 bases). The J call may be wrong; the DNA end is better matched by TRBJ2-1. The CDR3 has 15 residues. Germline V lookup: CDR1 SGHVS, CDR2 FNYEAQ.